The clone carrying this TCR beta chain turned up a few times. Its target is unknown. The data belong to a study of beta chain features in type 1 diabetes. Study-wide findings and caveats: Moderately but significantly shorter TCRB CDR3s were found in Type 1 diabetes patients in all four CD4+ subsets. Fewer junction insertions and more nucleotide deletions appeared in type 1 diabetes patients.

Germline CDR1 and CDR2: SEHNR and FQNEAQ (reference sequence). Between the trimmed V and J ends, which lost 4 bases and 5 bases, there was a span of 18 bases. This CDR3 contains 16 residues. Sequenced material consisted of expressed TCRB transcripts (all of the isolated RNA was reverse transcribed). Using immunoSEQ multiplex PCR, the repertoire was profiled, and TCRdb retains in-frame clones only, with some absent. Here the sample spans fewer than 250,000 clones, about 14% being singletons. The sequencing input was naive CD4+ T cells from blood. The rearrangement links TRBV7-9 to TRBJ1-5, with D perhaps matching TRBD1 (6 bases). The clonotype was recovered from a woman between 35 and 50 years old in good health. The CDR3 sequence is CASSSEGGVLDQPQHF. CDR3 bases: TGTGCCAGCAGCTCAGAGGGGGGGGTGTTGGATCAGCCCCAGCATTTT.